Included here is one TCR beta chain sequence, with context. Its cognate antigen is unknown. The sample originates from a study of blood T cells in healthy people across ages. Study-wide findings and caveats: Expanded clonotype changes were possibly confounded by unknown donor CMV status.

The CDR3 loop spans 15 amino acids. The V and J ends lost 2 bases and 4 bases respectively, with 14 bases between them. Germline V gene data show CDR1 as MNHEY and CDR2 as SVGAGI. The authors ran a second PCR of about 6 to 11 cycles using a sample-barcoded 5' primer and a J-beta primer mix. Each sample provided no less than 2.5 million CDR3-containing paired-end reads. Via MiXCR, TCRdb re-called the 5' RACE reads, giving one row per CDR3 protein. The sample shows about 1.5 million distinct CDR3 sequences, approximately 42% of them seen only once. V and J are TRBV6-5 and TRBJ1-2; tentative D call: TRBD1 (5 bases). The sequenced material came from blood. The clonotype originates from a woman under 30 in good health. The CDR3: CASSYTNRPTYGYTF. The CDR3 bases are TGTGCCAGCAGTTACACAAACAGGCCGACCTATGGCTACACCTTC.